The 9 T cell receptor beta chains in this list originate from one sample, sequenced in a study of blood T cell repertoires in COVID-19. Here immunoSEQ multiplex PCR was the method, and the copy in TCRdb shows in-frame clones only, minus some. The table records fewer than 150,000 clones, 77% of them present only once. The sample comprised peripheral blood. Source of these receptors: a man older than 75 with acute or convalescent COVID-19.

The rearrangement joins TRBV3-1 (or the pseudogene TRBV3-2) to TRBJ2-5, with D possibly matching TRBD1 (6 bases). CDR3 length: 15 amino acids. Trimming cost V 2 bases and J 1 base, with 11 bases left between them. Germline loops: CDR1 LGHDT, CDR2 YNNKEL (reference sequence). The CDR3 loop is CASSQSGQFQETQYF. CDR3 nucleotide sequence: TGTGCCAGCAGCCAATCAGGACAGTTCCAAGAGACCCAGTACTTC.

The chain couples TRBV7-2 to TRBJ1-3; 10 positions agree with TRBD1. V lost 6 bases, J lost 2 bases, and 4 bases stayed unmatched. Germline V gene sequence: CDR1 SGHTA, CDR2 FQGNSA. CDR3 length: 15 residues. CDR3 sequence reads: CASSRDRGPGNTIYF. CDR3 bases: TGTGCCAGCAGTCGTGACAGGGGGCCTGGAAACACCATATATTTT.

The J gene is TRBJ2-5, the V gene TRBV5-4; D might be TRBD2 (6 bases). Trimming left V 3 bases short and J 2 bases short, with 14 bases between. The CDR3 extends over 15 amino acids. Germline loops: CDR1 SGHNT, CDR2 YYREEE (reference sequence). As DNA, the CDR3 is TGTGCCAGCAGCTCCGACGGGGGTGGGCAAGAGACCCAGTACTTC. It codes for CASSSDGGGQETQYF.

V usage is TRBV30 and J usage is TRBJ1-2, with 8 bases that match TRBD1. After removal of 1 base from V and 5 bases from J, the junction contained 9 bases not matched to a gene. The germline V gene has CDR1 GTSNPN and CDR2 SVGIG (reference sequence). The CDR3 loop spans 15 amino acids. As DNA, the CDR3 is TGTGCCTGGAGTGCAGGGGCAGGGGGCGCGTATGGCTACACCTTC. Its translation is CAWSAGAGGAYGYTF.

V and J are TRBV5-1 and TRBJ2-3, with 12 positions matching TRBD2. The V and J ends lost 4 bases and 3 bases, in that order; junction bases with no gene match: 9. The CDR3 is 17 residues long. The germline gives CDR1 SGHRS, CDR2 YFSETQ. The CDR3 DNA is TGCGCCAGCAGCGAACATCCTAGCGGGGGGGCAACAGATACGCAGTATTTT. This encodes CASSEHPSGGATDTQYF.

The chain carries TRBV30 and TRBJ1-4; D unclear. V gave up 3 bases and J gave up 10 bases, with 12 bases separating them. The CDR3 contains 12 residues. The germline V gene encodes CDR1 GTSNPN and CDR2 SVGIG (reference sequence). The CDR3 bases are TGTGCCTGGAGAAAGAGCCGAGGAAAACTGTTTTTT. This sequence encodes CAWRKSRGKLFF. Complete variable domain (other parts from reference TRBV30 and TRBJ1-4): SQTIHQWPATLVQPVGSPLSLECTVEGTSNPNLYWYRQAAGRGLQLLFYSVGIGQISSEVPQNLSASRPQDRQFILSSKKLLLSDSGFYLCAWRKSRGKLFFGSGTQLSVL.

This rearrangement joins TRBV20-1 to TRBJ2-3; 9 bases are a match to TRBD2. V gave up 5 bases and J gave up 6 bases; unmatched junction bases: 6. Per germline, CDR1 DFQATT and CDR2 SNEGSKA (reference sequence). The CDR3 runs 13 residues. Here the CDR3 DNA reads TGCAGTGCTGGTGGGACTAGCCGGGATACGCAGTATTTT. This codes for CSAGGTSRDTQYF.

The genes are TRBV5-1 and TRBJ2-3; D unclear. V shed 0 bases and J shed 1 base, with 6 bases lying between them. The CDR3 is 14 residues long. CDR1 and CDR2 (germline): SGHRS, YFSETQ. CDR3 DNA: TGCGCCAGCAGCTTGGACAGCCGCACAGATACGCAGTATTTT. Its protein product is CASSLDSRTDTQYF.

This rearrangement joins TRBV10-3 to TRBJ2-1; TRBD2 matches at 12 bases. After removal of 6 bases from V and 0 bases from J, the junction contained 6 bases not matched to a gene. Germline CDR1 and CDR2: ENHRY and SYGVKD. The CDR3 runs to 17 residues. The CDR3 spells CAISRTSGDNSYNEQFF. Written as DNA, the CDR3 is TGTGCCATCAGCCGGACTAGCGGGGACAACTCCTACAATGAGCAGTTCTTC.